The rows below give T cell receptor beta chains drawn from one sample of a study of blood T cell repertoires in COVID-19. The method was immunoSEQ multiplex PCR; TCRdb's version includes in-frame clones alone and lacks a portion of them. Counted here are some 170,000 clones, roughly 81% occurring once; the ten biggest clones make up 1.1%. Sequencing was performed on peripheral blood. The receptor source for this set is a man in his forties or fifties with acute or convalescent COVID-19. Each CDR3 is given with its conserved first and last residue. A D gene is named only where the DNA matches it firmly. The size field is filled for only some rows; it gives once, few, many or a size class.

>TRBD1|TRBV5-1|TRBJ1-2|-
CASDEQGAGGYTF
TGCGCCAGCGATGAACAGGGGGCGGGTGGCTACACCTTC
>TRBD2|TRBV11-2|TRBJ2-7|-
CASSHEGRGFSYEQYF
TGTGCCAGCAGCCATGAGGGGCGGGGGTTCTCCTACGAGCAGTACTTC
>TRBD1|TRBV2|TRBJ1-3|-
CASRPQGAPGNTIYF
TGTGCCAGCAGGCCCCAGGGGGCGCCTGGAAACACCATATATTTT
>TRBD1|TRBV13|TRBJ1-1|-
CASSLGQGAGAFF
TGTGCCAGCAGCTTAGGACAGGGGGCTGGAGCTTTCTTT
>TRBD1|TRBV18|TRBJ1-1|once
CASSPPGTGLSAFF
TGTGCCAGCTCACCCCCCGGGACAGGCTTATCAGCTTTCTTT
>TRBD2|TRBV7-2|TRBJ2-3|-
CASSSGLAGGLDTQYF
TGTGCCAGCAGCTCGGGACTAGCGGGGGGTTTGGATACGCAGTATTTT
>TRBD1|TRBV19|TRBJ1-2|-
CASSSGGWREGYTF
TGTGCCAGCTCATCAGGGGGCTGGAGAGAAGGCTACACCTTC
>-|TRBV12-3/TRBV12-4|TRBJ2-1|-
CASTRVRTEQFF
TGTGCCAGCACCCGAGTGAGGACAGAGCAGTTCTTC
>TRBD1|TRBV19|TRBJ1-2|-
CASRRTGGGYGYTF
TGTGCCAGTAGGCGGACAGGGGGAGGCTATGGCTACACCTTC
>-|TRBV5-5|TRBJ1-6|once
CASSGQINSPLHF
TGTGCCAGCAGCGGGCAGATTAATTCACCCCTCCACTTT
>-|TRBV7-3|TRBJ1-2|-
CASSPLGGDDGYTF
TGTGCCAGCAGCCCGTTAGGAGGGGACGATGGCTACACCTTC
>-|TRBV6-5|TRBJ1-1|-
CASSFEGGTEAFF
TGTGCCAGCAGTTTCGAAGGGGGCACTGAAGCTTTCTTT
>-|TRBV14|TRBJ2-5|-
CASSQIGVIQYF
TGTGCCAGCAGCCAAATAGGGGTGATCCAGTACTTC
>TRBD1|TRBV3-1/TRBV3-2|TRBJ2-1|-
CASSQRDRGTDEQFF
TGTGCCAGCAGCCAACGGGACAGGGGAACCGATGAGCAGTTCTTC
>-|TRBV2|TRBJ1-2|-
CASTQVYPNYGYTF
TGTGCCAGCACCCAAGTCTACCCTAACTATGGCTACACCTTC
>-|TRBV11-2|TRBJ2-7|once
CASSPRGAGRLYEQYF
TGTGCCAGCAGCCCCCGCGGGGCGGGGAGACTTTACGAGCAGTACTTC
>-|TRBV7-6|TRBJ2-2|-
CASSVWASTNTGELFF
TGTGCCAGCAGTGTTTGGGCCAGCACGAACACCGGGGAGCTGTTTTTT
>TRBD1|TRBV7-3|TRBJ1-6|-
CASSSTGGSPLHF
TGTGCCAGCAGCTCGACAGGGGGTTCACCCCTCCACTTT
>-|TRBV11-2|TRBJ1-1|-
CASSLGRTREDTEAFF
TGTGCCAGCAGCTTAGGCCGGACGAGGGAGGACACTGAAGCTTTCTTT
>-|TRBV3-1/TRBV3-2|TRBJ2-5|-
CASSLPSQVQYF
TGTGCCAGCAGCCTCCCCTCCCAGGTCCAGTACTTC
>-|TRBV6-6|TRBJ1-6|-
CASSSGLQPLHF
TGTGCCAGCAGTTCGGGTCTCCAACCCCTCCACTTT
>TRBD2|TRBV23-1|TRBJ2-7|-
CASTKRTSGGQPYEQYF
TGCGCCAGCACCAAGAGGACTAGCGGGGGCCAACCCTACGAGCAGTACTTC
>TRBD1|TRBV6-5|TRBJ2-1|-
CASSAGTGIYNEQFF
TGTGCCAGCAGCGCAGGGACAGGTATCTACAATGAGCAGTTCTTC
>TRBD1|TRBV11-1|TRBJ2-7|-
CASTRGPFGEQYF
TGTGCCAGCACGAGGGGGCCGTTCGGCGAGCAGTACTTC
>-|TRBV11-1|TRBJ1-1|-
CASSRSWGEGEAFF
TGTGCCAGCAGCCGGAGTTGGGGTGAGGGTGAAGCTTTCTTT
>TRBD1|TRBV18|TRBJ1-5|-
CATADRANSNQPQHF
TGTGCCACCGCAGACAGGGCTAATAGCAATCAGCCCCAGCATTTT
>-|TRBV5-1|TRBJ2-7|-
CASSLGSGSIYEQYF
TGCGCCAGCAGCTTGGGTTCAGGGTCCATCTACGAGCAGTACTTC
>-|TRBV28|TRBJ1-5|-
CASSAVDQPQHF
TGTGCCAGCAGTGCGGTCGATCAGCCCCAGCATTTT
>TRBD1|TRBV7-2|TRBJ2-1|-
CASSRPGQGPREQFF
TGTGCCAGCAGCCGTCCGGGACAGGGCCCTAGGGAGCAGTTCTTC
>TRBD1|TRBV27|TRBJ1-2|-
CASSFIGGTGRLGYTF
TGTGCCAGCAGTTTCATCGGGGGGACAGGGAGACTTGGCTACACCTTC
>TRBD1|TRBV5-4|TRBJ1-2|-
CASSSKTGTGGGYGYTF
TGTGCCAGCAGCTCAAAAACCGGGACAGGGGGCGGCTATGGCTACACCTTC
>TRBD1|TRBV4-1|TRBJ1-1|-
CASSTRQGETEAFF
TGCGCCAGCAGCACTCGACAGGGCGAGACTGAAGCTTTCTTT
>TRBD2|TRBV2|TRBJ2-1|-
CASSGLAAAQFF
TGTGCCAGCAGTGGCCTAGCGGCGGCACAGTTCTTC
>-|TRBV2|TRBJ2-3|once
CASIQYFGLDTQYF
TGTGCCAGCATACAATACTTCGGACTAGATACGCAGTATTTT
>TRBD1|TRBV11-2|TRBJ2-1|once
CASSLVDRVGEQFF
TGTGCCAGCAGCTTAGTAGACAGGGTCGGTGAGCAGTTCTTC
>-|TRBV5-4|TRBJ1-1|-
CASSLPTGNTEAFF
TGTGCCAGCAGCCTCCCAACAGGGAACACTGAAGCTTTCTTT
>TRBD1|TRBV12-3/TRBV12-4|TRBJ1-2|-
CASSPTGHGYTF
TGTGCCAGCAGTCCGACAGGGCATGGCTACACCTTC
>TRBD2|TRBV5-1|TRBJ2-1|-
CASSLGHRGGPNNEQFF
TGCGCCAGCAGCTTGGGGCACCGGGGGGGCCCTAACAATGAGCAGTTCTTC
>-|TRBV30|TRBJ2-3|once
CAWSSPGEADTQYF
TGTGCCTGGAGTTCTCCGGGAGAGGCAGATACGCAGTATTTT
>TRBD1|TRBV4-1|TRBJ2-3|few
CASSLRTGGIPPITDTQYF
TGCGCCAGCAGCCTACGGACAGGGGGCATCCCTCCGATTACAGATACGCAGTATTTT
>-|TRBV5-6|TRBJ1-1|once
CASGSGLPTEAFF
TGTGCCAGCGGGTCAGGGCTGCCAACTGAAGCTTTCTTT
>TRBD1|TRBV5-8|TRBJ2-3|-
CASSWDRGTDTQYF
TGTGCCAGCAGCTGGGACAGGGGCACAGATACGCAGTATTTT
>-|TRBV7-9|TRBJ1-1|-
CASSLVTLNTEAFF
TGTGCCAGCAGCTTAGTCACATTGAACACTGAAGCTTTCTTT
>TRBD1|TRBV7-8|TRBJ1-2|-
CASSPQGWLGYTF
TGTGCCAGCAGCCCACAGGGGTGGCTTGGCTACACCTTC
>TRBD1|TRBV7-8|TRBJ2-7|-
CASIPAGGVLYEQYF
TGTGCCAGCATCCCGGCAGGGGGTGTCTTATACGAGCAGTACTTC
>-|TRBV16|TRBJ1-1|-
CASSQTGNTEAFF
TGTGCCAGCAGCCAGACAGGGAACACTGAAGCTTTCTTT
>TRBD2|TRBV6-6|TRBJ2-4|-
CASTPWRGEKNIQYF
TGTGCCAGCACTCCCTGGCGGGGGGAAAAAAACATTCAGTACTTC
>TRBD1|TRBV5-1|TRBJ1-5|-
CASSDDRDQPQHF
TGCGCCAGCAGCGACGACAGGGACCAGCCCCAGCATTTT
>TRBD1|TRBV19|TRBJ2-1|-
CASSTRGQGAISSYNEQFF
TGTGCCAGTAGTACCCGGGGACAGGGGGCGATTAGCTCCTACAATGAGCAGTTCTTC
>TRBD2|TRBV5-8|TRBJ2-1|few
CASSGDAGLAGAEQFF
TGTGCCAGCAGCGGGGATGCGGGACTAGCGGGGGCCGAGCAGTTCTTC
>-|TRBV12-3/TRBV12-4|TRBJ2-1|-
CASWGGAHNEQFF
TGTGCCAGCTGGGGGGGGGCCCACAATGAGCAGTTCTTC
>-|TRBV19|TRBJ1-1|-
CASSIYATLNTEAFF
TGTGCCAGTAGTATCTACGCAACCCTGAACACTGAAGCTTTCTTT
>TRBD1|TRBV27|TRBJ1-4|-
CASRRTGVGEKLFF
TGTGCCAGCAGGCGGACAGGGGTGGGTGAAAAACTGTTTTTT
>-|TRBV28|TRBJ1-6|-
CASSLGGSGSPLHF
TGTGCCAGCAGTTTAGGGGGTAGCGGTTCACCCCTCCACTTT
>TRBD1|TRBV10-1|TRBJ1-6|-
CASSDREYSPLHF
TGCGCCAGCAGCGACAGGGAATATTCACCCCTCCACTTT
>TRBD1|TRBV30|TRBJ1-1|once
CAWSNDRDTEAFF
TGTGCCTGGAGTAATGACAGGGACACTGAAGCTTTCTTT
>-|TRBV3-1/TRBV3-2|TRBJ2-5|-
CASSSRTRQETQYF
TGTGCCAGCAGCTCGCGGACTCGACAAGAGACCCAGTACTTC
>-|TRBV19|TRBJ1-1|-
CASRPVYTGGMLNTEAFF
TGTGCCAGTAGGCCCGTTTACACCGGAGGGATGTTGAACACTGAAGCTTTCTTT
>-|TRBV6-5|TRBJ1-6|-
CASSQSRGGGPPLHF
TGTGCCAGCAGTCAGTCACGGGGCGGGGGGCCACCCCTCCACTTT